This TCR beta chain was found in a study of beta chain features in type 1 diabetes. General study points: A closer apparent resemblance between naive, central memory and Treg TCRB repertoires was seen in patients than in healthy donors. Fewer insertions but more deletions were seen at VDJ junctions in type 1 diabetes patients. Within each of all four CD4+ subsets, Type 1 diabetes patients had TCRB CDR3s that were moderately but significantly shorter.

About this clone: Its antigen is currently unknown.

The ends lost 4 bases at V and 0 bases at J; junction bases unmatched: 5. The CDR3 sequence is 16 residues long. The germline gives CDR1 MNHNS, CDR2 SASEGT. Sequenced material consisted of expressed TCRB transcripts (all of the isolated RNA was reverse transcribed). This table comes from immunoSEQ multiplex PCR, and its TCRdb copy is limited to in-frame clones, with some not included. This sample has around 240,000 clones, with roughly 9.6% found just once. Once sorted, every population was more than 95% pure. This sequence originates from a young woman in good health. Sequenced input: naive CD4+ T cells from blood. This chain joins TRBV6-1 and TRBJ2-3; 9 nucleotides agree with TRBD1. The CDR3 region is CASSGGQGPSTDTQYF. CDR3 DNA sequence: TGTGCCAGCAGTGGGGGACAGGGCCCTAGCACAGATACGCAGTATTTT.